These 24 T cell receptor beta chains originate from one sample sequenced in a study of PD-1 blockade in classical Hodgkin lymphoma. Each patient experienced a relapse that followed autologous stem cell transplantation, and brentuximab vedotin exposure varied. Here immunoSEQ multiplex PCR was the method, and the copy in TCRdb shows in-frame clones only, minus some. The sample carries tens of thousands of clones, around 80% recorded once. The source was peripheral blood mononuclear cells (PBMCs), collected at baseline. Receptors originate from a human donor with classical Hodgkin lymphoma.

There are a few counts of this clone. The rearrangement joins TRBV30 to TRBJ1-1; D unresolved. Germline V gives CDR1 GTSNPN, CDR2 SVGIG (reference sequence). This CDR3 has 14 residues. The germline V and J ends were trimmed by 0 bases and 4 bases, with 12 bases remaining between them. The CDR3 nucleotides read TGTGCCTGGAGTGTAGGGTCTCTAGGCACTGAAGCTTTCTTT. Protein sequence: CAWSVGSLGTEAFF.

CDR3 sequence: CSVEGQGDEQYF. The CDR3 nucleotides read TGCAGCGTTGAGGGACAGGGCGACGAGCAGTACTTC. The rearrangement links TRBV29-1 to TRBJ2-7; TRBD1 aligns across 9 bases. The V and J ends lost 3 bases and 5 bases, in that order; junction bases with no gene match: 2. CDR1 is SQVTM and CDR2 is ANQGSEA in the germline V gene. The CDR3 has 12 amino acids.

The chain couples TRBV5-1 to TRBJ1-4; D is possibly TRBD1 (5 bases). Trimming took off 1 base at V and 7 bases at J, with 11 bases between the two ends. Germline CDR1 and CDR2: SGHRS and YFSETQ. This CDR3 comprises 14 residues. The CDR3, as DNA: TGCGCCAGCAGCTTGATGATGAGGGGTGAAAAACTGTTTTTT. It translates to CASSLMMRGEKLFF.

CDR3 sequence: CASRDFEGGDTQYF. CDR3 in DNA: TGTGCCAGTAGGGATTTTGAGGGGGGAGATACGCAGTATTTT. The genes are TRBV19 and TRBJ2-3; the D gene could be TRBD1 or TRBD2 (6 bases each). Germline lookup yields CDR1 LNHDA and CDR2 SQIVND (reference sequence). With 6 bases removed from V and 5 bases from J, the gap between germline ends came to 15 bases. This CDR3 spans 14 amino acids.

This chain joins TRBV7-9 and TRBJ2-7; the D is unclear. V gave up 5 bases and J gave up 3 bases, with 11 bases separating them. The V gene's germline CDR1 is SEHNR and CDR2 FQNEAQ (reference sequence). This CDR3 contains 13 residues. The CDR3 protein is CASSMRDFYEQYF. The CDR3 DNA sequence: TGTGCCAGCAGCATGAGAGACTTCTACGAGCAGTACTTC. The variable domain in full, completed from reference TRBV7-9 and TRBJ2-7, reads DTGVSQNPRHKITKRGQNVTFRCDPISEHNRLYWYRQTLGQGPEFLTYFQNEAQLEKSRLLSDRFSAERPKGSFSTLEIQRTEQGDSAMYLCASSMRDFYEQYFGPGTRLTVT.

The genes are TRBV30 and TRBJ1-2; no firm D call. Germline V lookup: CDR1 GTSNPN, CDR2 SVGIG (reference sequence). The V gene lost 0 bases and the J gene lost 0 bases, with 5 bases spanning the gap. This CDR3 spans 13 amino acids. CDR3 region: CAWSVRSNYGYTF. CDR3 nucleotide sequence: TGTGCCTGGAGTGTGAGGTCTAACTATGGCTACACCTTC.

The J gene is TRBJ2-7, the V gene TRBV29-1; 7 bases are shared with TRBD1. V trimming: 5 bases; J trimming: 3 bases; junction bases outside the gene matches: 7. CDR1 SQVTM and CDR2 ANQGSEA come from the germline V gene. The CDR3 contains 13 residues. CDR3 nucleotide sequence: TGCAGCGTTAGACAGGGTGTTCGCTACGAGCAGTACTTC. Its translation is CSVRQGVRYEQYF.

This chain links TRBV27 with TRBJ2-7; D uncertain. CDR3 size: 17 residues. Germline lookup yields CDR1 MNHEY and CDR2 SMNVEV (reference sequence). V lost 2 bases and J lost 1, with 18 bases in between. The CDR3 nucleotides are TGTGCCAGCAGTTTAAAGGGTCCGGGTTTTCTTTCCTACGAGCAGTACTTC. Translating it yields CASSLKGPGFLSYEQYF.

The CDR3 nucleotides read TGTGCCAGCAGCCTGGACAGGGAGATCCTCTATAACACTGAAGCTTTCTTT. Amino acid sequence: CASSLDREILYNTEAFF. This chain links TRBV5-4 with TRBJ1-1; 8 positions match TRBD1. Trimming cost V 4 bases and J 2 bases; bases outside gene matches: 13. The CDR3 is 17 amino acids. Germline V gives CDR1 SGHNT, CDR2 YYREEE (reference sequence).

V and J are TRBV6-5 and TRBJ1-2; D not certain. The CDR3 spans 12 residues. V gave up 10 bases and J gave up 7 bases, with 16 bases separating them. CDR1 is MNHEY, CDR2 SVGAGI, per germline. The DNA for the CDR3 is TGTGCCACCCAAGCGAGGACGCCTGGCTACACCTTC. This codes for CATQARTPGYTF.

The chain combines TRBV25-1 with TRBJ1-2, with no clear D. The CDR3 has 13 amino acids. V shed 1 base and J shed 7 bases, with 10 bases lying between them. From germline, CDR1 is MGHDK and CDR2 SYGVNS. The CDR3 bases are TGTGCCAGCAGTGAATCAGAGGTCCGTGGCTACACCTTC. The encoded protein is CASSESEVRGYTF.

This chain links TRBV2 with TRBJ2-3; TRBD2 matches 14 bases. The CDR3 loop spans 17 amino acids. V trimming: 6 bases; J trimming: 2 bases; junction bases outside the gene matches: 7. The germline gives CDR1 SNHLY, CDR2 FYNNEI. CDR3 bases: TGTGCCAGCAGCCTCGGACTAGCGGGGGGACTCACAGATACGCAGTATTTT. Amino acids: CASSLGLAGGLTDTQYF.

This chain uses TRBV9 with TRBJ2-1; the match to TRBD2 covers 9 bases. Germline-derived CDR1 and CDR2 are SGDLS and YYNGEE. Trimming took 2 bases from V and 2 from J; bases not matched to a gene: 8. The CDR3 extends over 17 amino acids. CDR3 sequence: CASSVPRSGGAYNEQFF. The CDR3 DNA follows: TGTGCCAGCAGCGTCCCACGTAGCGGGGGTGCCTACAATGAGCAGTTCTTC.

The chain has TRBV7-9 and TRBJ1-4; D is perhaps TRBD1 (5 bases). Looked up from germline, CDR1 is SEHNR and CDR2 is FQNEAQ (reference sequence). This CDR3 has 15 amino acids. The V and J ends lost 2 bases and 4 bases respectively, with 11 bases between them. The CDR3 nucleotides are TGTGCCAGCAGCTTACCGGGACCGCTTAATGAAAAACTGTTTTTT. Translation: CASSLPGPLNEKLFF.

This clone is medium-sized. The chain combines TRBV30 with TRBJ2-1; TRBD1 agrees at 10 bases. Germline V gene lookup returns CDR1 GTSNPN and CDR2 SVGIG (reference sequence). This CDR3 has 14 amino acids. The ends lost 1 base at V and 3 bases at J; junction bases unmatched: 0. In nucleotides, the CDR3 is TGTGCCTGGAGTGGGGACAGGGGCTACAATGAGCAGTTCTTC. Translating it yields CAWSGDRGYNEQFF.

V usage is TRBV13 and J usage is TRBJ2-1; perhaps D is TRBD1 or TRBD2 (6 bases each). The CDR3 totals 15 residues. The germline V gene has CDR1 PRHDT and CDR2 FYEKMQ (reference sequence). V dropped 6 bases and J dropped 4 bases, with 16 bases sitting between them. CDR3 nucleotides: TGTGCCAGCAGGGGGTCGGGGGCCGCTTACAATGAGCAGTTCTTC. Translating it yields CASRGSGAAYNEQFF.

In this sample, this clone turned up once. The chain links TRBV4-1 to TRBJ2-5; 7 nucleotides agree with TRBD2. This CDR3 contains 18 residues. Germline V gene data show CDR1 as MGHRA and CDR2 as YSYEKL. V lost 0 bases to trimming and J lost 6 bases; unmatched junction nucleotides: 16. CDR3 bases: TGCGCCAGCAGCCAAGAAATTCGGGGGAGGGTGGAGCAGCAGACCCAGTACTTC. It encodes CASSQEIRGRVEQQTQYF.

This chain connects TRBV15 to TRBJ2-7; possibly TRBD1 for D (5 bases). The CDR3 extends over 17 amino acids. The V gene lost 0 bases and the J gene lost 3 bases, with 18 bases spanning the gap. Germline CDR1 reads LNHNV; CDR2 reads YYDKDF (reference sequence). DNA of the CDR3: TGTGCCACCAGCAGAGACTATATCAGGGAAGGGTTCTACGAGCAGTACTTC. This gives the protein CATSRDYIREGFYEQYF.

V gene TRBV6-6 combines with J gene TRBJ1-2; TRBD1 aligns across 7 bases. Germline V gives CDR1 MNHNY, CDR2 SVGAGI (reference sequence). V lost 7 bases and J lost 2; bases outside the gene matches: 7. The length of the CDR3 is 14 residues. The CDR3 loop is CASTSGGLNYGYTF. Written as DNA, the CDR3 is TGTGCCAGCACCTCAGGGGGACTCAACTATGGCTACACCTTC.

This clone has just one count. The chain couples TRBV6-1 to TRBJ2-5; D uncertain. In germline, CDR1 is MNHNS, CDR2 SASEGT. V lost 1 base to trimming and J lost 4 bases, with 22 bases between them. The CDR3 runs to 18 residues. The CDR3 reads CASSEDLALEIAGETQYF. CDR3 coding DNA: TGTGCCAGCAGTGAAGATCTGGCGCTGGAGATCGCCGGAGAGACCCAGTACTTC.

In its sample, this clone was seen a few times. V and J are TRBV9 and TRBJ2-5; 9 nucleotides agree with TRBD2. The germline V gene has CDR1 SGDLS and CDR2 YYNGEE. This CDR3 spans 16 amino acids. V lost 0 bases to trimming and J lost 2 bases; unmatched junction nucleotides: 5. The CDR3 sequence: CASSVVASGAQETQYF. CDR3 bases: TGTGCCAGCAGCGTAGTGGCTAGCGGGGCACAAGAGACCCAGTACTTC.

This clone was counted a few times. The J gene is TRBJ2-3, the V gene TRBV10-2; D is ambiguous. Trimming cost V 1 base and J 6 bases, with 14 bases left between them. Germline V gene sequence: CDR1 WSHSY, CDR2 SAAADI. The CDR3 has 15 amino acids. DNA of the CDR3: TGCGCCAGCAGTGAGTTAGCTAGTGTATTTGATACGCAGTATTTT. It translates to CASSELASVFDTQYF.

The chain combines TRBV14 with TRBJ2-7; TRBD1 might be the D (6 bases). Trimming removed 8 bases from V and 3 bases from J, with 20 bases in between. The CDR3 is made up of 15 amino acids. Per the germline V gene, CDR1 is SGHDN and CDR2 is FVKESK. For the CDR3, the DNA is TGTGCCAGCTGCTCTAAGGGACACTGTGACTACGAGCAGTACTTC. Protein product: CASCSKGHCDYEQYF.

This chain joins TRBV2 and TRBJ2-5; D gene unclear. The CDR3 is made up of 12 amino acids. Germline V gives CDR1 SNHLY, CDR2 FYNNEI. V was shortened by 5 bases and J by 5 bases, with 9 bases between the two germline ends. CDR3 protein: CASSYSKETQYF. DNA of the CDR3: TGTGCCAGCAGTTACAGTAAGGAGACCCAGTACTTC. The full variable domain, with the rest looked up from reference TRBV2 and TRBJ2-5, is EPEVTQTPSHQVTQMGQEVILRCVPISNHLYFYWYRQILGQKVEFLVSFYNNEISEKSEIFDDQFSVERPDGSNFTLKIRSTKLEDSAMYFCASSYSKETQYFGPGTRLLVL.